Given below is one T cell receptor (beta chain) in context. What it binds is not known. The data belong to a study of beta chain features in type 1 diabetes. Study-level background: The examined sorted cells totaled fewer than 140 million across samples.

A single heparinised blood sample, averaging roughly 110 mL, was obtained per donor. Whole-study findings and limits: A moderate, significant TCRB CDR3 shortening appeared in type 1 diabetes across four CD4+ subsets.

TCRB transcripts that were expressed got sequenced, as all of the isolated RNA had been reverse transcribed. Clones were sequenced by immunoSEQ multiplex PCR, and TCRdb holds only the in-frame ones, with some missing. The table records about 160,000 clones, roughly 8% of them present only once. This CDR3 is built from 15 residues. CDR1 is MGHRA and CDR2 is YSYEKL in the germline V gene. The V gene end was trimmed by 1 base and the J gene end by 7 bases; junction bases not matched to a gene: 7. The chain is built from TRBV4-1 and TRBJ1-3, with 7 nucleotides matching TRBD1. The sample comprised central memory CD4+ T cells from blood. The clonotype comes from a woman between 18 and 30 years old with type 1 diabetes. This CDR3 is CASSQGQGLVNTIYF. In DNA, the CDR3 is TGCGCCAGCAGCCAAGGACAGGGACTCGTGAACACCATATATTTT.